This passage covers 11 T cell receptor beta chains from one sample sequenced in a study of Ad26.COV2.S vaccination and SARS-CoV-2 variants. Assay: immunoSEQ multiplex PCR; the TCRdb copy retains only in-frame clones and omits some. The sample yields some 350,000 clones, about 91% seen once. The source material was peripheral blood, sampled after recovery from COVID-19. These TCRs come from a human donor who had recovered from COVID-19.

This chain connects TRBV15 to TRBJ2-1, with D possibly being TRBD2 (5 bases). The germline V and J ends were trimmed by 2 bases and 10 bases, with 12 bases remaining between them. Per the germline V gene, CDR1 is LNHNV and CDR2 is YYDKDF (reference sequence). The CDR3 totals 13 residues. The CDR3 region is CATSRQAGEEQFF. The CDR3 DNA is TGTGCCACCAGCAGACAGGCCGGGGAAGAGCAGTTCTTC.

About this clone: Other nucleotide sequences in the sample specify the same CDR3. CDR3 in amino acids: CASSRDGSSYNEQFF. The CDR3 DNA sequence: TGCGCCAGCAGCAGGGACGGCAGCTCCTACAATGAGCAGTTCTTC. The J gene is TRBJ2-1, the V gene TRBV5-1; possibly TRBD1 or TRBD2 for D (5 bases each). This CDR3 is built from 15 residues. Per the germline V gene, CDR1 is SGHRS and CDR2 is YFSETQ. Trimming took off 4 bases at V and 0 bases at J, with 11 bases between the two ends.

The gene calls are TRBV12-5 and TRBJ2-3, with D uncertain. The CDR3 loop spans 13 amino acids. V lost 5 bases and J lost 4, with 10 bases in between. Germline lookup yields CDR1 LGHNT and CDR2 FRNRAP. CDR3 loop: CASGGVTPDTQYF. CDR3 nucleotide sequence: TGTGCTAGTGGTGGGGTGACTCCAGATACGCAGTATTTT.

This rearrangement joins TRBV6-5 to TRBJ2-7; either TRBD1 or TRBD2 may fit D (5 bases each). V was cut by 6 bases and J by 9 bases, with 21 bases left in between. This CDR3 has 14 amino acids. CDR1 is MNHEY, CDR2 SVGAGI, per germline. CDR3 in amino acids: CASRAGGTPGRQYF. The CDR3 nucleotides are TGTGCCAGCAGGGCTGGGGGTACTCCCGGTAGGCAGTACTTC.

This chain links TRBV6-5 with TRBJ1-1; D is undetermined. This CDR3 has 11 residues. V lost 4 bases to trimming and J lost 6 bases, with 6 bases between them. The germline V gene has CDR1 MNHEY and CDR2 SVGAGI. The CDR3 DNA sequence: TGTGCCAGCAGTTTGGGATCTGAAGCTTTCTTT. This codes for CASSLGSEAFF.

This chain connects TRBV9 to TRBJ1-2, with D maybe TRBD1 (5 bases). This CDR3 has 13 amino acids. The germline gives CDR1 SGDLS, CDR2 YYNGEE. The ends were cut back, 5 bases at V and 2 bases at J, with 10 bases in the middle. CDR3 sequence: CASSARENYGYTF. In nucleotides, the CDR3 is TGTGCCAGCAGTGCCAGGGAGAACTATGGCTACACCTTC.

This clone occurred a few times. The chain couples TRBV7-9 to TRBJ2-2; D not certain. In germline, CDR1 is SEHNR, CDR2 FQNEAQ (reference sequence). The CDR3 runs to 14 residues. Trimming stripped 2 bases from V and 6 bases from J, with 10 bases between. The CDR3 sequence: CASSLLGVAGELFF. The CDR3 nucleotides read TGTGCCAGCAGCTTATTAGGAGTGGCCGGGGAGCTGTTTTTT.

The rearrangement joins TRBV12-3 or TRBV12-4 to TRBJ2-1; the D is unclear. CDR3 length equals 13 residues. V was clipped by 6 bases and J by 10 bases, with 16 bases between them. CDR3 sequence reads: CASREDSFKEQFF. As DNA, the CDR3 is TGTGCCAGCAGGGAAGATAGTTTTAAGGAGCAGTTCTTC.

About this clone: Different DNA sequences within this sample yield the same CDR3. The chain combines TRBV27 with TRBJ1-5, with D perhaps TRBD1 (6 bases). Germline V gene sequence: CDR1 MNHEY, CDR2 SMNVEV (reference sequence). Deletions cut 3 bases from V and 0 bases from J, with 9 bases between. The CDR3 extends over 15 amino acids. CDR3: CASSLGGGSNQPQHF. CDR3 coding DNA: TGTGCCAGCAGTTTGGGAGGGGGTAGCAATCAGCCCCAGCATTTT.

The chain links TRBV4-1 to TRBJ2-3; 7 positions match TRBD1. Germline V lookup: CDR1 MGHRA, CDR2 YSYEKL. The junction had 9 bases not matched to a gene; V was cut back by 7 bases and J by 5 bases. The CDR3 contains 14 residues. In nucleotides, the CDR3 is TGCGCCAGCACCACGGGACAGTTTAGAGATACGCAGTATTTT. It encodes CASTTGQFRDTQYF.

This clone was counted only a few times. The chain has TRBV14 and TRBJ1-1; unclear D gene. V lost 0 bases, J lost 3 bases, and 17 bases lay in between. Germline CDR1 is SGHDN and CDR2 is FVKESK. CDR3 length: 17 amino acids. CDR3 sequence: CASSQDSARVRDTEAFF. Here the CDR3 DNA reads TGTGCCAGCAGCCAAGATTCGGCCAGAGTTCGGGACACTGAAGCTTTCTTT.